This T cell receptor beta chain was retrieved from a study of OX40 agonist ivuxolimab in advanced cancers. Clones were read by immunoSEQ multiplex PCR, and TCRdb kept only the in-frame ones, dropping some. The data hold tens of thousands of clones, with approximately 81% observed a single time. The V end lost 3 bases, the J end lost 2 bases, and 14 bases lay between the germline ends. The germline gives CDR1 SGHTA, CDR2 FQGTGA. The CDR3 has 15 residues. Source: CD4+ or CD8+ T cells sorted from blood, taken in a trial of the OX40 agonist ivuxolimab. V usage is TRBV7-3 and J usage is TRBJ2-7; no clear D. The sequence came from an adult with an advanced solid tumor such as melanoma, head and neck, liver or kidney cancer. CDR3 DNA sequence: TGTGCCAGCAGCTTGAGACACGGAGCAACCTACGAGCAGTACTTC. As protein: CASSLRHGATYEQYF.